Sequencing of this T cell receptor beta chain was carried out in a study of CXCR3-negative and CXCR3-positive naive CD8 T cells. The wider study: The study obtained approximately 130 million TRB reads, about 1.5 +/- 0.3 million per library. Study-level points and caveats: Similar TRBV-TRBJ usage was seen in naive cells (both CXCR3-negative and CXCR3-positive), but memory cells differed. With CXCR3 expression partially decreased after cryopreservation, most assays relied on fresh PBMCs. For CXCR3-positive naive cells, TRB CDR3s were more hydrophobic than those of CXCR3-negative naive cells. Similar levels of surface CD5 were seen between naive subsets; TCR strength was inferred from TRB CDR3 properties.

UMI-labeled 5' RACE yielded the TRB cDNA libraries. Each CDR3 protein gets one entry in TCRdb, which reprocessed the 5' RACE reads and gives no DNA. The sample data list approximately 48,000 distinct CDR3 sequences. As for this clonotype: The antigen remains unidentified.

Germline CDR1 reads MNHEY; CDR2 reads SVGEGT. This CDR3 is 12 amino acids long. J is TRBJ1-1 and V is TRBV6-2 or TRBV6-3. Input material: naive CXCR3+ CD8+ T cells from blood. Subset denoted: CD45RO-CCR7+CD27+CD95- naive CD8+ T cells expressing CXCR3 (TNR3+). The sequence was obtained from a human donor in good health. Some clones in this sample may be carry-over from other donors' samples. The CDR3 is CASSYSSREAFF.